This record covers a single TCR beta chain. The junction had 6 bases not matched to a gene; V was cut back by 7 bases and J by 1 base. CDR1 and CDR2 from the germline V gene are MNHEY and SMNVEV (reference sequence). The CDR3 spans 14 residues. The source of the sample is a study of blood T cell repertoires in COVID-19. About the research overall: There were acute and convalescent COVID-19 samples, and they came from the United States, Italy and Spain. From T cells, B-cell-depleted T cells, or PBMCs came the material, which was cDNA or gDNA.

Data came from immunoSEQ multiplex PCR; TCRdb stores just in-frame clones and leaves some out. The data hold 90,000 to 120,000 clones, with approximately 92% observed a single time. This clonotype was obtained from a man between 65 and 79 years old with acute or convalescent COVID-19. The specimen was peripheral blood. This sequence joins TRBV27 and TRBJ2-5; TRBD1 agrees at 7 bases. The chain's CDR3 is CASNRQGPQETQYF. CDR3 DNA: TGTGCCAGCAATAGACAGGGCCCCCAAGAGACCCAGTACTTC.